Shown below are 8 T cell receptor beta chains from a single sample sequenced in a study of synovial regulatory T cells in juvenile arthritis. Produced via immunoSEQ multiplex PCR; TCRdb's table is partial and in-frame only. In total, the table holds roughly 2,800 clones. The synovial samples were synovial fluid, paired with peripheral blood from each active arthritis patient. The material sequenced was Treg cells from the synovium. The receptors shown here come from a donor between 2 and 29 years old with juvenile idiopathic arthritis.

This chain links TRBV19 with TRBJ2-5. Germline V gives CDR1 LNHDA, CDR2 SQIVND (reference sequence). The CDR3 is 12 amino acids. No coding sequence is recorded. The CDR3 sequence is CASSRYQETQYF. Full variable domain (remainder filled in from reference TRBV19 and TRBJ2-5): DGGITQSPKYLFRKEGQNVTLSCEQNLNHDAMYWYRQDPGQGLRLIYYSQIVNDFQKGDIAEGYSVSREKKESFPLTVTSAQKNPTAFYLCASSRYQETQYFGPGTRLLVL.

Frequency places this clone as medium-sized. The V and J genes are TRBV5-1 and TRBJ1-5; TCRdb reports TRBD1, a call that lacks DNA to check it against. The germline CDR1 and CDR2 sequences are SGHRS and YFSETQ. The CDR3 length is 16 residues. No DNA sequence was recorded. The CDR3 here is CASSLSGGWGNQPQHF.

The V call is TRBV5-1, the J call TRBJ1-3; TCRdb's assignment of TRBD1 cannot be checked, as there is no DNA. Germline V CDR1 and CDR2: SGHRS, YFSETQ. CDR3 size: 15 residues. DNA is not recorded here. The CDR3 region is CASSATGLSGNTIYF. Together with reference TRBV5-1 and TRBJ1-3, the CDR3 gives the full variable domain: KAGVTQTPRYLIKTRGQQVTLSCSPISGHRSVSWYQQTPGQGLQFLFEYFSETQRNKGNFPGRFSGRQFSNSRSEMNVSTLELGDSALYLCASSATGLSGNTIYFGEGSWLTVV.

In terms of frequency, this clone is medium-sized. The chain has TRBV20-1 and TRBJ2-5. The CDR3 runs to 7 residues. The DNA is unrecorded. Germline CDR1 is DFQATT and CDR2 is SNEGSKA (reference sequence). CDR3 amino acids: CSSMKYF.

This CDR3 is CASSLGQHTEAFF. The rearrangement links TRBV5-1 to TRBJ1-1; there is no DNA to check the TCRdb D call of TRBD1. The CDR3 sequence is 13 residues long. The record lacks a DNA sequence. Per germline, CDR1 SGHRS and CDR2 YFSETQ. Using reference TRBV5-1 and TRBJ1-1 for the parts outside the CDR3, the full variable domain is KAGVTQTPRYLIKTRGQQVTLSCSPISGHRSVSWYQQTPGQGLQFLFEYFSETQRNKGNFPGRFSGRQFSNSRSEMNVSTLELGDSALYLCASSLGQHTEAFFGQGTRLTVV.

The chain recombines TRBV6-5 with TRBJ1-6. CDR1 is MNHEY, CDR2 SVGAGI, per germline. The CDR3 sequence is 15 residues long. The record lacks a DNA sequence. CDR3 residues: CASSYSDLWRSPLHF.

V is TRBV12-5 and J is TRBJ2-6; TCRdb's D gene call, TRBD1, goes unchecked for lack of DNA. CDR1 LGHNT and CDR2 FRNRAP come from the germline V gene. The length of the CDR3 is 18 residues. No coding sequence is recorded. Here the CDR3 reads CASGFIGASFSGANVLTF.

V usage is TRBV5-1 and J usage is TRBJ2-3; the TCRdb call, TRBD2, lacks DNA for checking. Germline V gene data show CDR1 as SGHRS and CDR2 as YFSETQ. CDR3 length equals 17 residues. There is no recorded DNA. The CDR3 sequence is CASSSGTSGRSTDTQYF.